This T cell receptor (beta chain) was recovered during a study of T cell responses to AZD1222 COVID-19 vaccine. Overall study findings and caveats: Compared with day 0, the breadth and depth of the Spike-specific TCR repertoire rose significantly after two doses of AZD1222. At baseline, seropositivity was found in only six AZD1222 recipients. Most donors were white British, females outnumbered males, and clonal diversity was possibly underestimated.

Generated by immunoSEQ multiplex PCR, the TCRdb table keeps only in-frame clones and is missing some. The sample yields 110,000 to 150,000 clones, around 91% seen once. This clone has just a few counts. Its antigen is still unknown. Germline CDR1 MNHEY, CDR2 SMNVEV (reference sequence). CDR3 length: 14 residues. The V segment lost 2 bases and the J segment 10 bases; nucleotides outside the gene matches: 8. This receptor was taken from an adult in good health. Sequencing used peripheral blood, obtained on day 0 of AZD1222 vaccination. The V and J genes are TRBV27 and TRBJ2-1; 7 bases line up with TRBD1. This CDR3 is CASSLGLGGWEQFF. CDR3 nucleotide sequence: TGTGCCAGCAGTTTAGGTTTAGGGGGCTGGGAGCAGTTCTTC.